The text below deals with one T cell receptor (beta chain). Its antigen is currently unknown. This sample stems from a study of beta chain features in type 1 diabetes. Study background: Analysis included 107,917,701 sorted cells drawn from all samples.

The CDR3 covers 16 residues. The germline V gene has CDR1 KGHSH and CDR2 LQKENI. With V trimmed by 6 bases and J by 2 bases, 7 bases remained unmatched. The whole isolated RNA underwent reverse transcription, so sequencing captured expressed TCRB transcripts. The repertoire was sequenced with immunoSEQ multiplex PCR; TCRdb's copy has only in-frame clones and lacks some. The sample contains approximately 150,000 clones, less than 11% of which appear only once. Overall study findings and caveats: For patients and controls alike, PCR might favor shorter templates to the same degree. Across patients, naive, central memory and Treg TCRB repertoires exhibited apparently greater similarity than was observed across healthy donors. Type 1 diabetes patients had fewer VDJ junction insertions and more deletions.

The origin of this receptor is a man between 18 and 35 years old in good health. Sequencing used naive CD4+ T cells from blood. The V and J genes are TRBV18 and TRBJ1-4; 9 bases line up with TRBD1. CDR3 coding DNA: TGTGCCAGCTCGTCTTTAACAGGGGGCACTAATGAAAAACTGTTTTTT. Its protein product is CASSSLTGGTNEKLFF.